These T cell receptor beta chains were read from a single sample in a study of shared clonotypes between healthy human individuals. Clones were read by immunoSEQ multiplex PCR, and TCRdb kept only the in-frame ones, dropping some. The sample consists of 1 million to 1.2 million clones, roughly 80% of them appearing once. The sequencing sample was made of memory CD4+ T cells from PBMCs. Receptors originate from a man aged 18 to 29 in good health. Some clones in this sample may be carry-over from other donors' samples. Each CDR3 is given with its conserved first and last residue. The D gene is left open where the match is weak. Clone size is not always given. Where it is, it says once, few, many or a class for expanded clones.

TRBJ2-7 TRBD1 once TRBV2 CASRKGTGQEQYF TGTGCCAGCAGGAAGGGGACAGGCCAGGAGCAGTACTTC
TRBJ1-5 - few TRBV11-2 CASSIRGDQPQHF TGTGCCAGCAGCATAAGGGGTGATCAGCCCCAGCATTTT
TRBJ1-1 - few TRBV6-5 CASSRNRDTEAFF TGTGCCAGCAGTCGGAACAGGGACACTGAAGCTTTCTTT
TRBJ2-6 - - TRBV5-1 CASRDTSSGANVLTF TGCGCCAGTCGGGACACAAGCTCTGGGGCCAACGTCCTGACTTTC
TRBJ2-1 - - TRBV9 CASSVVDAPGVNEQFF TGTGCCAGCAGCGTAGTTGATGCTCCGGGAGTCAATGAGCAGTTCTTC
TRBJ2-1 TRBD2 few TRBV9 CASSGTSDNEQFF TGTGCCAGCAGCGGGACTAGCGACAATGAGCAGTTCTTC
TRBJ2-7 - few TRBV27 CASRGGRISGADYYEQYF TGTGCCAGCAGGGGGGGGAGAATTTCAGGGGCCGACTACTACGAGCAGTACTTC
TRBJ2-1 - - TRBV2 CASSDTGLEQFF TGTGCCAGCAGTGATACGGGACTTGAGCAGTTCTTC
TRBJ2-3 TRBD2 - TRBV6-6 CASRPSGYSTDTQYF TGTGCCAGCAGGCCTAGCGGGTACAGCACAGATACGCAGTATTTT
TRBJ2-7 TRBD2 - TRBV30 CAWQGALASGRRYF TGTGCCTGGCAGGGGGCTTTGGCTAGCGGGAGACGGTACTTC
TRBJ2-7 - - TRBV6-6 CASSQPPYEQYF TGTGCCAGCAGCCAGCCCCCCTACGAGCAGTACTTC
TRBJ1-5 - few TRBV30 CAWSATTGSNQPQHF TGTGCCTGGAGTGCCACGACGGGTAGCAATCAGCCCCAGCATTTT
TRBJ1-5 - many TRBV19 CASSIGDRISQPQHF TGTGCCAGTAGTATAGGGGACCGGATTTCCCAGCCCCAGCATTTT
TRBJ1-5 TRBD1 - TRBV7-8 CASSLRDRNSNQPQHF TGTGCCAGCAGCTTACGGGACAGAAATAGCAATCAGCCCCAGCATTTT
TRBJ2-5 TRBD1 - TRBV6-1 CASSLSTGVQETQYF TGTGCCAGCAGCCTCTCGACAGGGGTGCAAGAGACCCAGTACTTC
TRBJ2-1 TRBD2 - TRBV11-3 CASSLDHPGGLENEQFF TGTGCCAGCAGCTTAGATCACCCGGGAGGGTTAGAAAATGAGCAGTTCTTC
TRBJ2-3 - - TRBV2 CASSGQTTDTQYF TGTGCCAGCAGTGGACAGACCACAGATACGCAGTATTTT
TRBJ2-5 - many TRBV5-1 CASSWDTGVSDQYF TGCGCCAGCAGCTGGGACACCGGCGTGAGTGACCAGTACTTC
TRBJ2-6 - - TRBV7-3 CASSDTQGSGANVLTF TGTGCCAGCAGCGATACACAGGGCTCTGGGGCCAACGTCCTGACTTTC
TRBJ1-1 - few TRBV29-1 CSVGPGNTEAFF TGCAGCGTTGGGCCAGGGAACACTGAAGCTTTCTTT
TRBJ2-1 - once TRBV4-1 CASSQVWGEQFF TGCGCCAGCAGCCAAGTATGGGGTGAGCAGTTCTTC
TRBJ2-3 TRBD2 - TRBV7-2 CASSLAGLSGQKDTQYF TGTGCCAGCAGCTTAGCGGGACTATCAGGGCAGAAAGATACGCAGTATTTT
TRBJ2-1 TRBD1 - TRBV28 CASISVNRGNEQFF TGTGCCAGCATATCGGTTAACAGGGGCAATGAGCAGTTCTTC
TRBJ2-5 TRBD1 - TRBV5-1 CASSLTGTGTETQYF TGCGCCAGCAGCTTGACCGGGACAGGGACAGAGACCCAGTACTTC
TRBJ1-5 TRBD1 - TRBV4-1 CASSQGGQGPRGQPQHF TGCGCCAGCAGCCAAGGAGGACAGGGACCCAGGGGTCAGCCCCAGCATTTT
TRBJ2-5 - - TRBV28 CASSPFAPGKETQYF TGTGCCAGCAGTCCCTTTGCACCAGGGAAAGAGACCCAGTACTTC
TRBJ2-7 - - TRBV5-1 CASSLTGRGTYYEQYF TGCGCCAGCAGCTTGACTGGCAGGGGCACCTACTACGAGCAGTACTTC
TRBJ2-3 - - TRBV9 CASSVALQGEDTKYF TGTGCCAGCAGCGTAGCTCTCCAGGGCGAGGATACGAAGTATTTT